Following are 30 T cell receptor beta chains from one sample sequenced in a study of blood T cell repertoires in COVID-19. Generated by immunoSEQ multiplex PCR, the TCRdb table keeps only in-frame clones and is missing some. This sample carries 210,000 or so clones, almost 85% of them seen once, and the ten largest clones take 10% to 15%. What was sequenced was peripheral blood. The receptors here all came from a woman in her thirties or forties with acute or convalescent COVID-19.

This clone was seen just once. This rearrangement joins TRBV7-6 to TRBJ2-1; 12 bases agree with TRBD2. Unmatched junction bases numbered 4, after V lost 3 bases and J lost 4 bases. This CDR3 spans 16 amino acids. Germline lookup yields CDR1 SGHVS and CDR2 FNYEAQ. CDR3 residues: CASSFLTSGRYNEQFF. The CDR3 DNA is TGTGCCAGCAGCTTCTTGACTAGCGGGAGATACAATGAGCAGTTCTTC.

This chain links TRBV12-3 or TRBV12-4 with TRBJ2-1; D gene unclear. The V end lost 5 bases, the J end lost 4 bases, and 6 bases lay between the germline ends. This CDR3 region has 12 residues. For the CDR3, the DNA is TGTGCCAGCAGTACAAATTACAATGAGCAGTTCTTC. It is translated as CASSTNYNEQFF.

The chain couples TRBV19 to TRBJ2-5; TRBD2 might be the D (6 bases). Germline assignment: CDR1 LNHDA and CDR2 SQIVND (reference sequence). The CDR3 extends over 14 amino acids. V was cut by 6 bases and J by 5 bases, with 16 bases left in between. CDR3 residues: CASRRDSLGETQYF. Written as DNA, the CDR3 is TGTGCCAGTAGAAGGGACTCCCTGGGGGAGACCCAGTACTTC.

The gene calls are TRBV18 and TRBJ1-5, with 7 bases matching TRBD1. Germline trimming cut 2 bases from V and 5 bases from J; bases unmatched to any gene: 3. This CDR3 has 14 amino acids. CDR1 and CDR2 from the germline V gene are KGHSH and LQKENI. The CDR3 here is CASSPTDRDQPQHF. For the CDR3, the DNA is TGTGCCAGCTCACCAACCGACAGGGATCAGCCCCAGCATTTT.

This chain connects TRBV11-2 to TRBJ1-1, with a tentative D call TRBD1 (6 bases). V was cut by 3 bases and J by 6 bases, with 11 bases left in between. The V gene's germline CDR1 is SGHAT and CDR2 FQNNGV. The CDR3 sequence is 13 residues long. CDR3 sequence reads: CASSLGGAAEAFF. CDR3 bases: TGTGCCAGCAGCTTGGGGGGGGCGGCTGAAGCTTTCTTT.

This clone was counted once. This sequence joins TRBV19 and TRBJ2-7; 7 nucleotides align to TRBD1. Germline V gene data show CDR1 as LNHDA and CDR2 as SQIVND (reference sequence). CDR3 length: 16 amino acids. V was clipped by 6 bases and J by 2 bases; unmatched bases: 13. CDR3 DNA sequence: TGTGCCAGTAGCGAAGGTGCAGGGGGAACGACCTACGAGCAGTACTTC. This encodes CASSEGAGGTTYEQYF.

This clone was detected once. CDR3 coding DNA: TGTGCCACCAGTGATCTCATTAACGAAGGGACAGAGAAGATGAACACTGAAGCTTTCTTT. Its translation is CATSDLINEGTEKMNTEAFF. The rearrangement uses TRBV24-1 and TRBJ1-1, with 7 bases lining up with TRBD1. Trimming at V came to 3 bases and at J to 0 bases, leaving 18 bases not matched to a gene. The CDR3 covers 20 residues. Germline CDR1 and CDR2: KGHDR and SFDVKD.

V usage is TRBV10-3 and J usage is TRBJ1-3; a possible D gene is TRBD1 (6 bases). CDR1 and CDR2 from the germline V gene are ENHRY and SYGVKD. Trimming shortened V by 6 bases and J by 4 bases, and 7 bases separated the two germline ends. The CDR3 has 12 residues. DNA for the CDR3: TGTGCCATCAGGGGGGCCGGAAACACCATATATTTT. Amino acids: CAIRGAGNTIYF.

The chain carries TRBV7-3 and TRBJ1-1; 8 nucleotides align to TRBD1. The CDR3 is 14 residues long. The V gene's germline CDR1 is SGHTA and CDR2 FQGTGA. Unmatched junction bases numbered 4, after V lost 5 bases and J lost 2 bases. The DNA for the CDR3 is TGTGCCAGCAGCCGACAGGGGCCCAACACTGAAGCTTTCTTT. Translated: CASSRQGPNTEAFF.

This clone was counted only a few times. The genes are TRBV12-5 and TRBJ2-3; D remains ambiguous. The CDR3 covers 12 residues. Trimming left V 2 bases short and J 4 bases short, with 4 bases between. Germline V gene lookup returns CDR1 LGHNT and CDR2 FRNRAP. CDR3 region: CASGLLSDTQYF. CDR3 bases: TGTGCTAGTGGTTTGCTCTCAGATACGCAGTATTTT.

The sample holds one count of this clone. This rearrangement joins TRBV14 to TRBJ2-7; TRBD1 is a possible D gene (5 bases). The V gene lost 0 bases and the J gene lost 1 base, with 28 bases spanning the gap. This CDR3 spans 21 amino acids. Germline CDR1 is SGHDN and CDR2 is FVKESK. CDR3 coding DNA: TGTGCCAGCAGCCAAGAAGTCAGGGCCGTGGGGTTCGGCGGAGATTCCTACGAGCAGTACTTC. Protein: CASSQEVRAVGFGGDSYEQYF.

The genes are TRBV6-2 or TRBV6-3 and TRBJ2-7; 10 nucleotides match TRBD1. The CDR3 totals 15 residues. Germline CDR1 MNHEY, CDR2 SVGEGT. Trimming removed 6 bases from V and 2 bases from J; junction bases left unmatched: 7. The CDR3 nucleotides read TGTGCCAGCAGCCGACTCGGACAGGGGGCCTACGAGCAGTACTTC. Protein product: CASSRLGQGAYEQYF.

The rearrangement uses TRBV11-3 and TRBJ2-3; D is uncertain. This CDR3 comprises 14 residues. Looked up from germline, CDR1 is SGHNT and CDR2 is YENEEA. V was cut by 0 bases and J by 5 bases, with 9 bases left in between. The chain's CDR3 is CASSLDSGRDTQYF. The CDR3 DNA reads as TGTGCCAGCAGCTTAGATTCCGGTAGAGATACGCAGTATTTT.

This chain links TRBV5-1 with TRBJ1-2; 8 bases are a match to TRBD1. The length of the CDR3 is 17 residues. Losses at the gene ends were 5 bases for V and 6 bases for J; bases not matched to a gene: 18. Germline lookup yields CDR1 SGHRS and CDR2 YFSETQ. CDR3 loop: CASRAAAGGEVFHGYTF. CDR3 DNA sequence: TGCGCCAGCAGGGCCGCGGCAGGGGGCGAGGTATTTCATGGCTACACCTTC.

The chain recombines TRBV27 with TRBJ2-2; D might be TRBD2 (6 bases). Germline CDR1 MNHEY, CDR2 SMNVEV (reference sequence). Trimming took off 7 bases at V and 6 bases at J, with 12 bases between the two ends. The CDR3 covers 13 residues. In DNA form, the CDR3 reads TGTGCCAGCATGGAGGGGTGGGCCGGGGAGCTGTTTTTT. Translated: CASMEGWAGELFF.

The chain employs TRBV7-6 and TRBJ2-5; D remains ambiguous. The V end lost 0 bases, the J end lost 4 bases, and 3 bases lay between the germline ends. Germline V CDR1 and CDR2: SGHVS, FNYEAQ. This CDR3 contains 12 residues. CDR3 bases: TGTGCCAGCAGCTTAGCCGTAGAGACCCAGTACTTC. It codes for CASSLAVETQYF.

The gene calls are TRBV6-8 and TRBJ2-7, with D possibly matching TRBD1 (5 bases). V gave up 6 bases and J gave up 3 bases, with 15 bases separating them. Germline CDR1 MNHGY, CDR2 SAAAGT. The CDR3 consists of 14 residues. Here the CDR3 reads CASSPQGSGYEQYF. As DNA, the CDR3 is TGTGCCAGCAGCCCCCAGGGTAGTGGCTACGAGCAGTACTTC.

This chain joins TRBV5-1 and TRBJ2-1; D not certain. The CDR3 has 12 amino acids. CDR1 is SGHRS, CDR2 YFSETQ, per germline. Trimming cost V 5 bases and J 4 bases, with 7 bases left between them. The CDR3 region has the DNA TGCGCCAGCAGGGCAGATTACAATGAGCAGTTCTTC. Translated: CASRADYNEQFF.

This chain joins TRBV7-2 and TRBJ2-2; TRBD2 aligns across 11 bases. Germline V gene sequence: CDR1 SGHTA, CDR2 FQGNSA. This CDR3 spans 15 amino acids. The V gene end was trimmed by 4 bases and the J gene end by 6 bases; junction bases not matched to a gene: 4. For the CDR3, the DNA is TGTGCCAGCAGCTCCCCGGGACTAGCGGCCGGGGAGCTGTTTTTT. Encoded protein: CASSSPGLAAGELFF.

This sequence joins TRBV4-2 and TRBJ2-1; D is perhaps TRBD1 (7 bases). The CDR3 runs 19 residues. V was cut by 6 bases and J by 0 bases, with 24 bases left in between. CDR1 is LGHNA, CDR2 YNFKEQ, per germline. The CDR3: CASSRRRGQAGSSYNEQFF. In DNA form, the CDR3 reads TGTGCCAGCAGTCGCCGGAGGGGGCAAGCCGGCTCCTCCTACAATGAGCAGTTCTTC.

The genes are TRBV7-2 and TRBJ1-1; 9 bases are shared with TRBD1. CDR3 length: 14 amino acids. J was trimmed by 4 bases and V by 0 bases; bases with no gene match: 0. CDR1 SGHTA and CDR2 FQGNSA come from the germline V gene. The CDR3 nucleotides are TGTGCCAGCAGCTTAGCGGGACAGGGCACTGAAGCTTTCTTT. As protein: CASSLAGQGTEAFF.

The rearrangement uses TRBV5-6 and TRBJ2-3; 8 bases match TRBD2. After removal of 4 bases from V and 1 base from J, the junction contained 5 bases not matched to a gene. Looked up from germline, CDR1 is SGHDT and CDR2 is YYEEEE. This CDR3 has 15 amino acids. The DNA for the CDR3 is TGTGCCAGCAGCCCGATGACTAGCGGCACAGATACGCAGTATTTT. Its protein is CASSPMTSGTDTQYF.

This CDR3 reads CASSPRSGARGTDTQYF. CDR3 sequence (DNA): TGTGCCAGTAGTCCCCGGTCAGGGGCGAGGGGCACAGATACGCAGTATTTT. The chain links TRBV19 to TRBJ2-3; D might be TRBD1 (6 bases). The germline V and J ends were trimmed by 5 bases and 1 base, with 19 bases remaining between them. There are 17 residues in the CDR3. CDR1 and CDR2 (germline): LNHDA, SQIVND (reference sequence).

This clone was counted a few times. The CDR3 DNA is TGCGCCAGCAGCCAGGACAAACAAACCCTCCACTTT. Translation gives CASSQDKQTLHF. V gene TRBV4-1 combines with J gene TRBJ1-6; TRBD1 is a possible D gene (5 bases). The CDR3 runs 12 residues. Germline V gene lookup returns CDR1 MGHRA and CDR2 YSYEKL. Trimming left V 3 bases short and J 14 bases short, with 11 bases between.

This sequence joins TRBV5-4 and TRBJ1-2, with TRBD1 matching 7 bases. This CDR3 has 14 amino acids. V gave up 0 bases and J gave up 13 bases; unmatched junction bases: 12. Germline-derived CDR1 and CDR2 are SGHNT and YYREEE (reference sequence). The CDR3 DNA follows: TGTGCCAGCAGCTTGGGACGGCAAGGGGGCCCTGGCACCTTC. Protein sequence: CASSLGRQGGPGTF.

The V gene is TRBV6-5, the J gene TRBJ2-2; TRBD2 is a possible D gene (7 bases). CDR1 is MNHEY, CDR2 SVGAGI, per germline. The CDR3 loop spans 15 amino acids. V was trimmed by 6 bases and J by 6 bases, leaving 17 bases between them. CDR3 DNA sequence: TGTGCCAGCAGAACCGGACGAGGGGGGGCCGGGGAGCTGTTTTTT. Translation: CASRTGRGGAGELFF.

V and J are TRBV30 and TRBJ1-6; D may be TRBD1 (6 bases). CDR1 GTSNPN and CDR2 SVGIG come from the germline V gene (reference sequence). The V end was cut by 1 base, the J end by 8 bases, with 9 bases between. This CDR3 has 13 residues. CDR3 residues: CAWSEQGDSPLHF. CDR3 coding DNA: TGTGCCTGGAGTGAACAGGGAGATTCACCCCTCCACTTT.

The chain carries TRBV2 and TRBJ2-3; 8 positions match TRBD2. The V segment lost 6 bases and the J segment 0 bases; nucleotides outside the gene matches: 5. Germline V lookup: CDR1 SNHLY, CDR2 FYNNEI. The CDR3 contains 15 residues. The CDR3 loop reads CASSRSGSSTDTQYF. CDR3 sequence (DNA): TGTGCCAGCAGCCGGAGCGGGAGCAGCACAGATACGCAGTATTTT.

CDR3 sequence reads: CASSSRQNFNEKLFF. The CDR3 nucleotides read TGTGCCAGTAGTTCCAGACAGAACTTTAATGAAAAACTGTTTTTT. The chain carries TRBV19 and TRBJ1-4; D possibly corresponds to TRBD1 (5 bases). The germline V gene encodes CDR1 LNHDA and CDR2 SQIVND (reference sequence). This CDR3 has 15 residues. Between the trimmed V and J ends, which lost 5 bases and 4 bases, there was a span of 14 bases.

The chain links TRBV4-1 to TRBJ2-5; 8 bases fit TRBD1. With 4 bases clipped from V and 2 bases from J, the junction kept 6 bases outside the gene matches. Germline lookup yields CDR1 MGHRA and CDR2 YSYEKL. The CDR3 covers 15 residues. The CDR3 protein is CASSPLDRDQETQYF. The CDR3 DNA follows: TGCGCCAGCAGCCCCTTGGACAGGGATCAAGAGACCCAGTACTTC.